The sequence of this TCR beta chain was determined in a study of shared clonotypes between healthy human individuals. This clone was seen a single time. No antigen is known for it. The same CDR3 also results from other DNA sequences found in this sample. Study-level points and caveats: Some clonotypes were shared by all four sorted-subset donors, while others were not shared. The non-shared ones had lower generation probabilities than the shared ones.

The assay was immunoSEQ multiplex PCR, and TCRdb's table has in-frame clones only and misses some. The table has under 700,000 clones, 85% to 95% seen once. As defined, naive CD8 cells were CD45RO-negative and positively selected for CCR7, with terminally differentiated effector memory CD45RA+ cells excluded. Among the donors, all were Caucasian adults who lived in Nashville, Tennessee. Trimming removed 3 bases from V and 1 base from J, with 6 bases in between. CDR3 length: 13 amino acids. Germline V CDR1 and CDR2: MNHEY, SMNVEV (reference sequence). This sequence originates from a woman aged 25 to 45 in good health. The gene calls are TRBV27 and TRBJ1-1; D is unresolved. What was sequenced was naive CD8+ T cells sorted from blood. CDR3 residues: CASSFGGNTEAFF. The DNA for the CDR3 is TGTGCCAGCAGTTTTGGTGGGAACACTGAAGCTTTCTTT.